A single sample is the source of the 15 T cell receptor beta chains below, sequenced in a study of patients and donors after allogeneic stem cell transplantation. MiXCR, run by TCRdb on the RT-PCR reads, gives a single entry per CDR3 protein. The table has 25,000 or so distinct CDR3 sequences, around 28% seen once; the top ten hold 48%. Sequencing input: blood, either unsorted or a sorted T cell fraction (not recorded which). The source of these receptors is a human donor who was either an allogeneic HSCT recipient or a stem cell or donor lymphocyte infusion donor (not recorded which). It is not recorded whose cells these are; they may come from a transplant donor.

The CDR3 here is CASSLWVSYNSPLHF. The DNA of the CDR3 is TGTGCCAGCAGCTTATGGGTCTCTTATAATTCACCCCTCCACTTT. The chain joins TRBV7-9 to TRBJ1-6, with D unresolved. Trimming stripped 2 bases from V and 4 bases from J, with 9 bases between. This CDR3 region has 15 residues. The V gene's germline CDR1 is SEHNR and CDR2 FQNEAQ (reference sequence).

This sequence joins TRBV28 and TRBJ2-5, with D perhaps matching TRBD1 (6 bases). Germline V gene lookup returns CDR1 MDHEN and CDR2 SYDVKM. The CDR3 totals 14 residues. Trimming removed 7 bases from V and 7 bases from J, with 19 bases in between. The CDR3 coding sequence is TGTGCCAGCACCTCGACAGGCCTCTGGATGACCCAGTACTTC. Translated: CASTSTGLWMTQYF.

The chain has TRBV20-1 and TRBJ2-3; no clear D gene. The ends were cut back, 6 bases at V and 0 bases at J, with 13 bases in the middle. This CDR3 is 14 amino acids long. Germline V gene sequence: CDR1 DFQATT, CDR2 SNEGSKA (reference sequence). This CDR3 reads CSARSESSTDTQYF. CDR3 in DNA: TGCAGTGCCAGGTCGGAGTCTAGCACAGATACGCAGTATTTT.

This chain joins TRBV7-8 and TRBJ2-1; 7 positions match TRBD2. Looked up from germline, CDR1 is SGHVS and CDR2 is FQNEAQ. V trimming: 2 bases; J trimming: 1 base; junction bases outside the gene matches: 5. The CDR3 runs 16 residues. CDR3 DNA sequence: TGTGCCAGCAGCTTATGGCGGACTAGGTCCTACAATGAGCAGTTCTTC. It translates to CASSLWRTRSYNEQFF.

This chain connects TRBV6-2 or TRBV6-3 to TRBJ1-1; D possibly corresponds to TRBD1 (6 bases). The CDR3 contains 17 residues. V gave up 6 bases and J gave up 7 bases, with 27 bases separating them. Germline CDR1 MNHEY, CDR2 SVGEGT. CDR3 in DNA: TGTGCCAGCAGCCGAACGGGCAGGGGCCTCGTAACGAATGAAGCTTTCTTT. Protein: CASSRTGRGLVTNEAFF.

The chain links TRBV27 to TRBJ1-5, with TRBD1 matching over 8 bases. V lost 8 bases, J lost 2 bases, and 8 bases stayed unmatched. This CDR3 has 15 residues. CDR1 and CDR2 from the germline V gene are MNHEY and SMNVEV (reference sequence). The DNA of the CDR3 is TGTGCCAGCGGGGACAGGACCGGGGGCAATCAGCCCCAGCATTTT. Encoded protein: CASGDRTGGNQPQHF.

This chain joins TRBV29-1 and TRBJ2-1, with TRBD2 as a possible D gene (5 bases). Trimming stripped 6 bases from V and 4 bases from J, with 10 bases between. In germline, CDR1 is SQVTM, CDR2 ANQGSEA. The CDR3 covers 12 residues. CDR3 in DNA: TGCAGCGTAGAAACTAGTTACAATGAGCAGTTCTTC. Translated, it gives CSVETSYNEQFF.

The rearrangement joins TRBV24-1 to TRBJ1-1; no clear D gene. The CDR3 is made up of 14 amino acids. The germline gives CDR1 KGHDR, CDR2 SFDVKD. V was shortened by 5 bases and J by 11 bases, with 20 bases between the two germline ends. The CDR3 nucleotides read TGTGCCACCAGTGGTTCGGGCACAGAAACCGGGGCTTTCTTT. It codes for CATSGSGTETGAFF.

The chain has TRBV15 and TRBJ1-4, with D maybe TRBD1 (6 bases). V gave up 1 base and J gave up 4 bases, with 13 bases separating them. Per germline, CDR1 LNHNV and CDR2 YYDKDF (reference sequence). The CDR3 has 16 residues. The CDR3 protein is CATSRARTDFNEKLFF. The CDR3 nucleotides are TGTGCCACCAGCAGAGCAAGGACAGACTTTAATGAAAAACTGTTTTTT.

Details on this clonotype: The junction differs from germline at one of its ends, possibly a read error. The rearrangement links TRBV12-3 or TRBV12-4 to TRBJ2-3; weak D call: TRBD2 (7 bases). The CDR3 covers 14 residues. CDR3 in DNA: TGTCCCAGCGGGGACAACTTGGGTTTAGATACGCAGTATTTT. This translates into CPSGDNLGLDTQYF.

The chain recombines TRBV29-1 with TRBJ1-2; D is undetermined. From germline, CDR1 is SQVTM and CDR2 ANQGSEA. V was trimmed by 5 bases and J by 6 bases, leaving 4 bases between them. There are 9 residues in the CDR3. The CDR3 sequence: CSVRDGYTF. The CDR3 nucleotides read TGCAGCGTTAGGGATGGCTACACCTTC.

The V gene is TRBV15, the J gene TRBJ2-1, with TRBD1 identical over 7 bases. CDR3 size: 16 residues. Germline-derived CDR1 and CDR2 are LNHNV and YYDKDF (reference sequence). Trimming took 0 bases from V and 5 from J; bases not matched to a gene: 7. This CDR3 reads CATSRDRRTGHNEQFF. Here the CDR3 DNA reads TGTGCCACCAGCAGAGATAGGAGGACAGGCCACAATGAGCAGTTCTTC.

The chain links TRBV20-1 to TRBJ1-6; TRBD1 matches at 7 bases. Looked up from germline, CDR1 is DFQATT and CDR2 is SNEGSKA (reference sequence). V shed 2 bases, J shed 3 bases, and the junction held 7 bases outside the gene matches. CDR3 length: 16 residues. In DNA, the CDR3 is TGCAGTGCTAGAAGGACAGGAGGACTCTATAATTCACCCCTCCACTTT. Encoded protein: CSARRTGGLYNSPLHF.

The chain is built from TRBV6-1 and TRBJ1-4; D unresolved. V was shortened by 6 bases and J by 8 bases, with 7 bases between the two germline ends. Germline assignment: CDR1 MNHNS and CDR2 SASEGT. The CDR3 is made up of 11 amino acids. The CDR3 DNA follows: TGTGCCAGCAGGGGGAGGGAAAAACTGTTTTTT. Translation gives CASRGREKLFF.

CDR3 loop: CASSFPGQGTEAFF. CDR3 DNA: TGTGCCAGCAGCTTTCCCGGACAGGGGACTGAAGCTTTCTTT. The chain employs TRBV7-8 and TRBJ1-1; 9 bases line up with TRBD1. CDR1 is SGHVS, CDR2 FQNEAQ, per germline. V was clipped by 3 bases and J by 5 bases; unmatched bases: 4. The CDR3 sequence is 14 residues long.